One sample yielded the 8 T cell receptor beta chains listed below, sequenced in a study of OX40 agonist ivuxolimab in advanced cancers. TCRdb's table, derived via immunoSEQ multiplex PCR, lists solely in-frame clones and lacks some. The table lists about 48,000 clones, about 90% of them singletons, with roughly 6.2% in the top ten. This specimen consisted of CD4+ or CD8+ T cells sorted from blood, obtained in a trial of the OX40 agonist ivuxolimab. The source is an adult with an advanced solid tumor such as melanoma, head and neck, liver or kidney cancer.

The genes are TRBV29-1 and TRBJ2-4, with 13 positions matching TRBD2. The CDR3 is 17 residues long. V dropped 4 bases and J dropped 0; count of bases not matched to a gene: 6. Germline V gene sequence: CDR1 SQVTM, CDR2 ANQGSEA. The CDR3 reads CSVGTSGGELAKNIQYF. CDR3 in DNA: TGCAGCGTTGGTACTAGCGGGGGGGAACTAGCCAAAAACATTCAGTACTTC. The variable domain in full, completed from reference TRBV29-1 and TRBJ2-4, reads SAVISQKPSRDICQRGTSLTIQCQVDSQVTMMFWYRQQPGQSLTLIATANQGSEATYESGFVIDKFPISRPNLTFSTLTVSNMSPEDSSIYLCSVGTSGGELAKNIQYFGAGTRLSVL.

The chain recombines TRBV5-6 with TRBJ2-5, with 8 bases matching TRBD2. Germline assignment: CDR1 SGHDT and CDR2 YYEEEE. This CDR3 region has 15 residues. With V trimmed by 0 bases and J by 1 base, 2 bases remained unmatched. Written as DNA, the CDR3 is TGTGCCAGCAGCTTGGAAGCGGGGGTCCAAGAGACCCAGTACTTC. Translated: CASSLEAGVQETQYF. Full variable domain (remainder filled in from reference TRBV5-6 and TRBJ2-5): DAGVTQSPTHLIKTRGQQVTLRCSPKSGHDTVSWYQQALGQGPQFIFQYYEEEERQRGNFPDRFSGHQFPNYSSELNVNALLLGDSALYLCASSLEAGVQETQYFGPGTRLLVL.

The CDR3 DNA sequence: TGCGCCAGCAGTGAGTCGAGAAACAGGAAAAACTTCAATGAGCAGTTCTTC. Residues: CASSESRNRKNFNEQFF. The genes are TRBV10-1 and TRBJ2-1; D may be TRBD1 (5 bases). Germline loops: CDR1 WNHNN, CDR2 SYGVQD (reference sequence). V shed 0 bases and J shed 6 bases, with 18 bases lying between them. CDR3 size: 17 residues.

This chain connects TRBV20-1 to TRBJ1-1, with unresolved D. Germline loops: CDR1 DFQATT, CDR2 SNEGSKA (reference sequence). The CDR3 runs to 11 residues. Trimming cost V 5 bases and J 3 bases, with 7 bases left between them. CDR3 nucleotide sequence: TGCAGTGCTCCGGGTGACACTGAAGCTTTCTTT. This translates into CSAPGDTEAFF.

CDR3 loop: CASSEASGEQFF. As DNA, the CDR3 is TGCGCCAGCAGCGAAGCCTCGGGAGAGCAGTTCTTC. V is TRBV4-1 and J is TRBJ2-1, with D maybe TRBD2 (5 bases). The germline V gene has CDR1 MGHRA and CDR2 YSYEKL. The CDR3 contains 12 residues. With 5 bases removed from V and 10 bases from J, the gap between germline ends came to 12 bases.

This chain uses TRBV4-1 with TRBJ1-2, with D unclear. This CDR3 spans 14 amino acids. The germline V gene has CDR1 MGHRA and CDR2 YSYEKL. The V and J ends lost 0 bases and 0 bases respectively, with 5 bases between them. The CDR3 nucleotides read TGCGCCAGCAGCCAAGATAGGACTAACTATGGCTACACCTTC. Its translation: CASSQDRTNYGYTF.

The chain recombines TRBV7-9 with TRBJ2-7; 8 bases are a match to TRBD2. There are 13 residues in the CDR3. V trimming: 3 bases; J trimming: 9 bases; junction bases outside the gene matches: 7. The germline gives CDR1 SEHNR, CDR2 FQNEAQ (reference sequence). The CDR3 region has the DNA TGTGCCAGCAGCTTTGAAGGGACTAGGACGCAGTACGTC. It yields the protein CASSFEGTRTQYV.

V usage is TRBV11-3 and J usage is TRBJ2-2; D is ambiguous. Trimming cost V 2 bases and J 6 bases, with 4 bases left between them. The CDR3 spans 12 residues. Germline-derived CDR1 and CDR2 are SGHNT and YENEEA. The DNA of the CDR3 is TGTGCCAGCAGCTTAAGCTCCGGGGAGCTGTTTTTT. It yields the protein CASSLSSGELFF.